This T cell receptor (beta chain) appears in the sequencing data of a study of cytomegalovirus exposure and HLA in healthy donors. Across the whole study: Of 300 to 500 genotyped donors, roughly 81% clustered with self-reported Caucasian donors. General study points: Using the classifier, cytomegalovirus status was reportedly diagnosed with high specificity and sensitivity.

Between the trimmed V and J ends, which lost 0 bases and 9 bases, there was a span of 16 bases. Per the germline V gene, CDR1 is SGHNT and CDR2 is YYREEE (reference sequence). The CDR3 loop spans 15 amino acids. Amplification used 60 Vbeta primers and 13 Jbeta primers. TCRdb's copy holds only in-frame clones and misses some; the assay was immunoSEQ multiplex PCR. The sample has around 200,000 clones; less than 90% are singletons. A remark on this clone: What it binds is unknown.

The gene calls are TRBV5-4 and TRBJ2-1, with D possibly being TRBD1 (5 bases). Sequences were obtained from PBMCs. The receptor comes from a woman aged 30 to 39 in good health and CMV-seronegative. CDR3: CASSLAFYLDSEQFF. The CDR3 bases are TGTGCCAGCAGCTTGGCCTTCTATCTTGACAGTGAGCAGTTCTTC. Full variable domain (remainder filled in from reference TRBV5-4 and TRBJ2-1): ETGVTQSPTHLIKTRGQQVTLRCSSQSGHNTVSWYQQALGQGPQFIFQYYREEENGRGNFPPRFSGLQFPNYSSELNVNALELDDSALYLCASSLAFYLDSEQFFGPGTRLTVL.